This entry lists 7 T cell receptor beta chains sequenced from one sample in a study of blood T cell repertoires in COVID-19. Profiling relied on immunoSEQ multiplex PCR, and the TCRdb table lists in-frame clones only, not all of them. Of under 250,000 clones in the sample, about 90% were seen once. The sample comprised peripheral blood. The source of these receptors is a man younger than 40 with acute or convalescent COVID-19.

This chain connects TRBV18 to TRBJ2-3, with D possibly TRBD2 on 5 matching bases. The CDR3 sequence is 16 residues long. Germline CDR1 reads KGHSH; CDR2 reads LQKENI. Trimming shortened V by 4 bases and J by 1 base, and 15 bases separated the two germline ends. CDR3 nucleotide sequence: TGTGCCAGCTCACAGCGGTCGACCCTCGGCACAGATACGCAGTATTTT. Its translation is CASSQRSTLGTDTQYF.

The J gene is TRBJ1-3, the V gene TRBV5-5, with D tentatively TRBD1 (5 bases). The CDR3 runs 15 residues. V was pared by 0 bases and J by 1 base, with 8 bases between. Germline V CDR1 and CDR2: SGHKS, YYEKEE (reference sequence). Here the CDR3 reads CASSLEGISGNTIYF. For the CDR3, the DNA is TGTGCCAGCAGCTTGGAGGGGATATCTGGAAACACCATATATTTT.

J is TRBJ1-2 and V is TRBV5-1; D gene unclear. In germline, CDR1 is SGHRS, CDR2 YFSETQ. The CDR3 is made up of 15 amino acids. V was pared by 2 bases and J by 3 bases, with 14 bases between. CDR3 residues: CASSFSIGRDYGYTF. CDR3 nucleotides: TGCGCCAGCAGCTTCAGTATAGGGAGGGACTATGGCTACACCTTC.

The chain links TRBV19 to TRBJ2-5; 7 bases match TRBD2. The CDR3 loop spans 15 amino acids. Germline CDR1 LNHDA, CDR2 SQIVND (reference sequence). Germline trimming cut 4 bases from V and 5 bases from J; bases unmatched to any gene: 10. Written as DNA, the CDR3 is TGTGCCAGTAGTAAGGGGCTAGCGGAGAGGGAGACCCAGTACTTC. Translation gives CASSKGLAERETQYF.

The chain uses TRBV5-6 and TRBJ2-7; possible D gene TRBD1, 6 bases. CDR3 length: 16 amino acids. Germline V lookup: CDR1 SGHDT, CDR2 YYEEEE. The V end lost 2 bases, the J end lost 3 bases, and 18 bases lay between the germline ends. The DNA of the CDR3 is TGTGCCAGCAGCTTTGGAAGGGGGAAGGTTCGCTACGAGCAGTACTTC. Protein product: CASSFGRGKVRYEQYF.

This clone appeared a single time. The chain links TRBV9 to TRBJ2-4; a weak D match, TRBD1 (6 bases). Trimming cost V 4 bases and J 0 bases, with 14 bases left between them. Germline CDR1 and CDR2: SGDLS and YYNGEE. This CDR3 spans 16 amino acids. In DNA, the CDR3 is TGTGCCAGCAGCTTATTGGAAGGGGGAGCCAAAAACATTCAGTACTTC. This gives the protein CASSLLEGGAKNIQYF. Full variable domain (rest looked up from reference TRBV9 and TRBJ2-4): DSGVTQTPKHLITATGQRVTLRCSPRSGDLSVYWYQQSLDQGLQFLIQYYNGEERAKGNILERFSAQQFPDLHSELNLSSLELGDSALYFCASSLLEGGAKNIQYFGAGTRLSVL.

The chain uses TRBV24-1 and TRBJ2-1; D unresolved. The CDR3 is 13 residues long. The germline CDR1 and CDR2 sequences are KGHDR and SFDVKD. Trimming stripped 1 base from V and 6 bases from J, with 6 bases between. CDR3 region: CATSDFYGNEQFF. CDR3 in DNA: TGTGCCACCAGTGATTTTTACGGCAATGAGCAGTTCTTC.